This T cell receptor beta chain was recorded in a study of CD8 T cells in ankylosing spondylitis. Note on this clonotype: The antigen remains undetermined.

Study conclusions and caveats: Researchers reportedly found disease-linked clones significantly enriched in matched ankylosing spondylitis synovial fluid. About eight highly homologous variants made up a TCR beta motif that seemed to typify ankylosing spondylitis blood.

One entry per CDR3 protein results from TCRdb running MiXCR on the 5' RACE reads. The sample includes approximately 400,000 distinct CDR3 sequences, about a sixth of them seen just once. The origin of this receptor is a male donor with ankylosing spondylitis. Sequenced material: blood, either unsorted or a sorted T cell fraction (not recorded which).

The CDR3 protein is CASIPLGGDTGELFF. For the CDR3, the DNA is TGTGCCAGCATCCCCCTCGGGGGGGACACCGGGGAGCTGTTTTTT. The chain has TRBV6-1 and TRBJ2-2; 8 positions match TRBD2. With 7 bases clipped from V and 3 bases from J, the junction kept 7 bases outside the gene matches. This CDR3 comprises 15 residues. CDR1 is MNHNS and CDR2 is SASEGT in the germline V gene.